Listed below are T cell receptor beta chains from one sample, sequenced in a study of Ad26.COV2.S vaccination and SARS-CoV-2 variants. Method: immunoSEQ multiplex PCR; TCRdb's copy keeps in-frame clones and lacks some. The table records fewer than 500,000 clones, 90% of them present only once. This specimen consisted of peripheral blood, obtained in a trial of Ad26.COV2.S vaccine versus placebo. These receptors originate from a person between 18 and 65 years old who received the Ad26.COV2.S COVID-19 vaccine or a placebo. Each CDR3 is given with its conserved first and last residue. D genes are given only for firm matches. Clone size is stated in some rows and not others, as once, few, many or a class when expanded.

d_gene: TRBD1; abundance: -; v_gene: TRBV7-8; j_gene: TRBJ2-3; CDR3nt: TGTGCCAGCAGCTTAGGTGGAGGTACCGGGACAGGGGGCAAGATCGCACAGTATTTT; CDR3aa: CASSLGGGTGTGGKIAQYF
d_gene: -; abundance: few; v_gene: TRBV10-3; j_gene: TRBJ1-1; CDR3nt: TGTGCCATCAGTGACCACGGGAACACTGAAGCTTTCTTT; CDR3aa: CAISDHGNTEAFF
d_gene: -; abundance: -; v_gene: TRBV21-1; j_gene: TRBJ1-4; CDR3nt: TGTGCCAGCAGCAAACAATTCGCGAGTACCACTGAAAAACTGTTTTTT; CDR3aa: CASSKQFASTTEKLFF
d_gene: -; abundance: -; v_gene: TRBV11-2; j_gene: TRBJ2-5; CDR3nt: TGTGCCAGCAGCTCCGGGGTGGCGGGGTGGCAAGAGACCCAGTACTTC; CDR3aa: CASSSGVAGWQETQYF
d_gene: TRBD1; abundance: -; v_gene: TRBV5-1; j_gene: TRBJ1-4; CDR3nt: TGCGCCAGCAGCCCCGATCTCGGACAGGGAATTGGTGAAAAACTGTTTTTT; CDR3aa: CASSPDLGQGIGEKLFF
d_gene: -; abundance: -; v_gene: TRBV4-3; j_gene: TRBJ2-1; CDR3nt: TGCGCCAGCAGCCAAGTTGGTGGCGGCGAGCAGTTCTTC; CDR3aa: CASSQVGGGEQFF
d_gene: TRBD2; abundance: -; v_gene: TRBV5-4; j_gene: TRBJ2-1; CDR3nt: TGTGCCAGCAGCCTAACTAGCGGGAGATCGAATGAGCAGTTCTTC; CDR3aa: CASSLTSGRSNEQFF
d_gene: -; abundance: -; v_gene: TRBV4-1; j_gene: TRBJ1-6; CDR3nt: TGCGCCAGCAGCCAAGACCCGGCCGGGCCAGGTTCACCCCTCCACTTT; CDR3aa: CASSQDPAGPGSPLHF
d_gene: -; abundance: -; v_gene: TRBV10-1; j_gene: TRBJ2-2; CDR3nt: TGCGCCAGCAGTGATGGGGACACCAGAACCGGGGAGCTGTTTTTT; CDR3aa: CASSDGDTRTGELFF
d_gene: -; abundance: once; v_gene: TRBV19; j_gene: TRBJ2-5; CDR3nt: TGTGCCAGTAGTTCTGACAGAGAGGAGACCCAGTACTTC; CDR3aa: CASSSDREETQYF
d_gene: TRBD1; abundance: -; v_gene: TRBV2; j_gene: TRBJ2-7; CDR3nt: TGTGCCAGCATTCCGGGACAGGGGGCTTACGAGCAGTACTTC; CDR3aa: CASIPGQGAYEQYF
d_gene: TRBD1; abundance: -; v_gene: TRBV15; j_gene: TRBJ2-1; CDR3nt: TGTGCCACCAGCAGAATCGACAGGGACGTCACTGAGCAGTTCTTC; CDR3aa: CATSRIDRDVTEQFF
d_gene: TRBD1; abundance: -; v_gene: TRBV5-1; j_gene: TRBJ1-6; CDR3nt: TGCGCCAGCAGCCCAACGGGACAGACTTGGGATTCACCCCTCCACTTT; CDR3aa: CASSPTGQTWDSPLHF
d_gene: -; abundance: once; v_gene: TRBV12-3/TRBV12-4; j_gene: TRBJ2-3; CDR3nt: TGTGCCAGCAGTGACAGAGCGGCCCTCCAGTATTTT; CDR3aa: CASSDRAALQYF
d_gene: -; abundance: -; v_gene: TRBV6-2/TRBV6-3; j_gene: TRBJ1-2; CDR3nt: TGTGCCAGCAGTTTAGATGGGAACTATGGCTACACCTTC; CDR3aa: CASSLDGNYGYTF
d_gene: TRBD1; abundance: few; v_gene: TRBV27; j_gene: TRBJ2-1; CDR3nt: TGTGCCAGCAGTTTATACAGGGGAGCATACAATGAGCAGTTCTTC; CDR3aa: CASSLYRGAYNEQFF
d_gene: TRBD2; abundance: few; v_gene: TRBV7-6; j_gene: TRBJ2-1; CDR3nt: TGTGCCAGCAGCTTCCCCGGGGGGGCGGGAGTTGGTGAGCAGTTCTTC; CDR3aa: CASSFPGGAGVGEQFF
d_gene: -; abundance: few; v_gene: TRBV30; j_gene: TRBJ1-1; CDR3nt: TGTGCCTGCACCCGGCGGGAGAACACTGAAGCTTTCTTT; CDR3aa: CACTRRENTEAFF
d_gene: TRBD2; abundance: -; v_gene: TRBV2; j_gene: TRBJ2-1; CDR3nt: TGTGCCAGCAGTGGGGGGCGAGCGGGAGGTCCGAGCTCCTACAATGAGCAGTTCTTC; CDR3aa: CASSGGRAGGPSSYNEQFF
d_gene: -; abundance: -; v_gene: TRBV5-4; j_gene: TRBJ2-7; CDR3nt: TGTGCCACCTCAGGGAGATCCAACGGCTACGAGCAGTACTTC; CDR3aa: CATSGRSNGYEQYF
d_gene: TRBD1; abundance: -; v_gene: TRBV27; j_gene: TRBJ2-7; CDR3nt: TGTGCCAGCAGTCCCCTTCCGCCAGACAGGGACGGAGAGCAGTACTTC; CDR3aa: CASSPLPPDRDGEQYF
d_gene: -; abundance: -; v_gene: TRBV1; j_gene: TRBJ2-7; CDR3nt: TGCACCAGCAGCCAAGATAGCGGCGGGAGGGCCTATTACGAGCAGTACTTC; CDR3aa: CTSSQDSGGRAYYEQYF
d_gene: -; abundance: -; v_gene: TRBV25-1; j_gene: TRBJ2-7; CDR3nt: TGTGCCAGCAGTGAACCCTTAACTACCTACGAGCAGTACTTC; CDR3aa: CASSEPLTTYEQYF
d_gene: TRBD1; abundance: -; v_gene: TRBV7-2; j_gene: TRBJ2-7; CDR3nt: TGTGCCAGCAGCTTTCCGGGACAGGGGCCCTACGAGCAGTACTTC; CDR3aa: CASSFPGQGPYEQYF
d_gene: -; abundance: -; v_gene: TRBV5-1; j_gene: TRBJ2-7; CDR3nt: TGCGCCAGCAGCTTGGGAATCAGATTCCGGACATACGAGCAGTACTTC; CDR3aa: CASSLGIRFRTYEQYF
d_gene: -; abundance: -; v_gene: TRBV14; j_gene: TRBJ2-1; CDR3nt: TGTGCCAGCAGCCAAGATCGGAGACAGACCTTTCAGGAGCAGTTCTTC; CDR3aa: CASSQDRRQTFQEQFF
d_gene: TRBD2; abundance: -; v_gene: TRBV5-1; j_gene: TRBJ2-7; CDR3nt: TGCGCCAGCAGCCCACGACTAGCGGGAGGCTACGAGCAGTACTTC; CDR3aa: CASSPRLAGGYEQYF
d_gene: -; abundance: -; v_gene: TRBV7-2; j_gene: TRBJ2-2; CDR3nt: TGTGCCAGCAGCTTAGGAGGGACCGGGGAGCTGTTTTTT; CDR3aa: CASSLGGTGELFF
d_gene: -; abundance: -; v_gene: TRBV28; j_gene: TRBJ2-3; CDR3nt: TGTGCCAGCAGTCCCGCCGGAGGGACTGGCACAGATACGCAGTATTTT; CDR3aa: CASSPAGGTGTDTQYF
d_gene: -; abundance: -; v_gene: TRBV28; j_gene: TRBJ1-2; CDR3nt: TGTGCCAGCAGTCCCCCCCAATGGGGTAGTGGCTACACCTTC; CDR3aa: CASSPPQWGSGYTF
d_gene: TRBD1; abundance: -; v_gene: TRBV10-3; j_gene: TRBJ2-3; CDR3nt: TGTGCCATCAGTGGGACAGGGATAGGCACAGATACGCAGTATTTT; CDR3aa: CAISGTGIGTDTQYF
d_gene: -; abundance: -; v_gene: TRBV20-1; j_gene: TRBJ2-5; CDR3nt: TGCAGTGCTAGAGTAGAAGAGACCCAGTACTTC; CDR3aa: CSARVEETQYF
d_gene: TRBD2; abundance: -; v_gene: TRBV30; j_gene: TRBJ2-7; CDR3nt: TGTGCCTGGAGTAAATCTGAGGGAGGGCCGTTCGAGCAGTACTTC; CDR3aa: CAWSKSEGGPFEQYF
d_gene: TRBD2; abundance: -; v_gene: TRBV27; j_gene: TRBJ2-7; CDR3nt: TGTGCCAGCAGTCTCCCGGGGGGCTACGAGCAGTACTTC; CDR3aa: CASSLPGGYEQYF
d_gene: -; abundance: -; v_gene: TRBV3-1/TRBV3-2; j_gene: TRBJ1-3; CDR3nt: TGTGCCTCGTCGGGAGCTGGAAACACCATATATTTT; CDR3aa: CASSGAGNTIYF
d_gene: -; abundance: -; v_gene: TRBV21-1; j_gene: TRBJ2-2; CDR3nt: TGTGCCAGCAGATCGTTCCGGGGAGGAGCCGGGGAGCTGTTTTTT; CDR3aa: CASRSFRGGAGELFF
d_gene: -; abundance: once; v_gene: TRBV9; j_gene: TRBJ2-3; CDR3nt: TGTGCCAGCAGCGCCACAGAGAGACACACAGATACGCAGTATTTT; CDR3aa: CASSATERHTDTQYF
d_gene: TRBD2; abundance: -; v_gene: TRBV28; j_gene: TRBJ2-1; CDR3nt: TGTGCCAGCAGGGCGGGGGAGTACAATGAGCAGTTCTTC; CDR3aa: CASRAGEYNEQFF
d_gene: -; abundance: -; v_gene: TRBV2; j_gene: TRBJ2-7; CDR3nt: TGTGCCAGCAGTGAGGCGTACGAGCAGTACTTC; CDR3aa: CASSEAYEQYF
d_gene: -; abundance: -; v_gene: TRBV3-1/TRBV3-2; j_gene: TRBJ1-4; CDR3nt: TGTGCCAGCAGCCAGTGGACACGCAATGAAAAACTGTTTTTT; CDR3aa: CASSQWTRNEKLFF
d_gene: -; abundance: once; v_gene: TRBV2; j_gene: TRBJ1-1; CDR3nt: TGTGCCAGCAGTGAAGACAGAGAAGCTTTCTTT; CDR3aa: CASSEDREAFF
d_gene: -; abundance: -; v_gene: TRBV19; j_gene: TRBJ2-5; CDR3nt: TGTGCCAGTAGAGCCTTGGGCGAGAGGGGGAGGGAGACCCAGTACTTC; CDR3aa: CASRALGERGRETQYF
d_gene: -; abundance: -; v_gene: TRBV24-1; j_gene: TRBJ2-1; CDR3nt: TGTGCCACCAGTGATCCCCCAGGGGCGGGGGCCCTCGACAATGAGCAGTTCTTC; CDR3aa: CATSDPPGAGALDNEQFF
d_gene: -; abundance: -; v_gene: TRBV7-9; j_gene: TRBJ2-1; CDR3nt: TGTGCCAGCAGCTTTAGACAGTACAATGAGCAGTTCTTC; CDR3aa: CASSFRQYNEQFF
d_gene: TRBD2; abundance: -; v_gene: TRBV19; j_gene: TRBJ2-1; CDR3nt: TGTGCCAGTAGTCGGACTAGCGGGTTGTACAATGAGCAGTTCTTC; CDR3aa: CASSRTSGLYNEQFF
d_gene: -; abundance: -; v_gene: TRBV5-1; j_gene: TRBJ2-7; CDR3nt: TGCGCCAGCAGCTTGAAAGGCAGCAGCTACGAGCAGTACTTC; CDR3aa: CASSLKGSSYEQYF
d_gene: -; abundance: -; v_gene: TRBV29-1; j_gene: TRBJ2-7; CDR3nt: TGCAGCGTCCTCGCTGGGCGACTCGGGCAGTACTTC; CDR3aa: CSVLAGRLGQYF
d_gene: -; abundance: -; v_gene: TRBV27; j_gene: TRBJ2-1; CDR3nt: TGTGCCAGCAGTTTATCTGACCATGAGCAGTTCTTC; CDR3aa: CASSLSDHEQFF
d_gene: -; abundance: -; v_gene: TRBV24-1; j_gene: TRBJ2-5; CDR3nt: TGTGCCACCAGCGATCTAGGACAGACCGGTGGGGGGACCCAGTACTTC; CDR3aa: CATSDLGQTGGGTQYF
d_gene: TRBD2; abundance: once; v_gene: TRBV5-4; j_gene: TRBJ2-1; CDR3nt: TGTGCCAGCAGGAGACTAGCGGGAGATGGAAGTGAGCAGTTCTTC; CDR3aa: CASRRLAGDGSEQFF
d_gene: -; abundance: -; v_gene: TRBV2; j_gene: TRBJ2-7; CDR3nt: TGTGCCAGCAGTCGCGGACAGCCCTACGAGCAGTACTTC; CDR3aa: CASSRGQPYEQYF
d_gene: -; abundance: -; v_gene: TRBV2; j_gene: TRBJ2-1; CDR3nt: TGTGCCAGCAGTGAAGCGCTGGCGTGGGCTAGTCCCTCCTACAATGAGCAGTTCTTC; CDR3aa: CASSEALAWASPSYNEQFF
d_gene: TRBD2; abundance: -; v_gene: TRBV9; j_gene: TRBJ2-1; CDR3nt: TGTGCCAGCAGCCGTAGGCTCCAGAGCGGGGACGGGCTGAATGAGCAGTTCTTC; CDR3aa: CASSRRLQSGDGLNEQFF
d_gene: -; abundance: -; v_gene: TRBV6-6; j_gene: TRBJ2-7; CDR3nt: TGTGCCAGCAGTTATATGGGACAAGACTCCTACGAGCAGTACTTC; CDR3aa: CASSYMGQDSYEQYF
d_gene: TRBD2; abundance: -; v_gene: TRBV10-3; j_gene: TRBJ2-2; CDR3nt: TGTGCCATCAGCGGGGGGACCGGGGAGCTGTTTTTT; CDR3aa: CAISGGTGELFF